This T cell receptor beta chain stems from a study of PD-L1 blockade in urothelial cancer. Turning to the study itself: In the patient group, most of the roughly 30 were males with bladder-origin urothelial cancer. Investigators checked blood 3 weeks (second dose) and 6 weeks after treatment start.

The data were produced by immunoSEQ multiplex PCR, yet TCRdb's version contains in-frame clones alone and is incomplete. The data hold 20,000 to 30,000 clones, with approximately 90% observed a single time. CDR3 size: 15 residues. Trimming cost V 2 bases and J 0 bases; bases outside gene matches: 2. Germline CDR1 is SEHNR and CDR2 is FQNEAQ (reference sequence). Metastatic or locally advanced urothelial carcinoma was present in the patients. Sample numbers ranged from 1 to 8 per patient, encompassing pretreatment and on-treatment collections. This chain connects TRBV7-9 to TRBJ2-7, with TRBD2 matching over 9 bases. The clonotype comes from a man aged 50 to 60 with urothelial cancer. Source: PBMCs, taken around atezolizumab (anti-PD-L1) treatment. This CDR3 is CASSLTSGLSYEQYF. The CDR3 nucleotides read TGTGCCAGCAGCTTAACTAGCGGGCTCTCCTACGAGCAGTACTTC.